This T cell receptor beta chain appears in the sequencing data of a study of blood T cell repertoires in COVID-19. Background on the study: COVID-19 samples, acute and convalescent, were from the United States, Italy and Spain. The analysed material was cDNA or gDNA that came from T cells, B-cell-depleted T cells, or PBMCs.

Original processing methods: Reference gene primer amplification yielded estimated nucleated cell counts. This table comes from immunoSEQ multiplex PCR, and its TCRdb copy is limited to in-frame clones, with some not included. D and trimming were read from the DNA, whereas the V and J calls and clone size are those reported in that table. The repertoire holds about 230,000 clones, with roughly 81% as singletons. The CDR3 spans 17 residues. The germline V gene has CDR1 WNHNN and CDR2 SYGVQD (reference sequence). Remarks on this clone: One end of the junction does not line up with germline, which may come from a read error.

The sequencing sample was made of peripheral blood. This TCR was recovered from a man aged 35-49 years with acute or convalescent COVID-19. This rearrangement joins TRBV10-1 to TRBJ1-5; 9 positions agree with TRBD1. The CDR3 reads CASTEEQDRGQSAPVPF. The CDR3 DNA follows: TGCGCCAGCACCGAAGAACAGGACAGGGGCCAATCAGCCCCAGTTCCCTTT.